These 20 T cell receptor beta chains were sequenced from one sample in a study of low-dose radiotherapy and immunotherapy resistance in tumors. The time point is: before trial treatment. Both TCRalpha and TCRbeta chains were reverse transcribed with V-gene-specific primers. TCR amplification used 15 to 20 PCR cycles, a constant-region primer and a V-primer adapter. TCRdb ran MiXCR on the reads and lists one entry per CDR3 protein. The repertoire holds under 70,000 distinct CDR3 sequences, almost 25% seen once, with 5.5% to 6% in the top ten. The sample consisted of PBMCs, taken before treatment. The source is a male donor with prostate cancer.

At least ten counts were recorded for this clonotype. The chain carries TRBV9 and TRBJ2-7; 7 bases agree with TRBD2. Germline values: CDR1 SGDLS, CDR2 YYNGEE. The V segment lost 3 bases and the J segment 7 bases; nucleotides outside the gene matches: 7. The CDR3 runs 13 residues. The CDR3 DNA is TGTGCCAGCAGCGCGGGCAGGGAGGGTGAGCAGTACTTC. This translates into CASSAGREGEQYF.

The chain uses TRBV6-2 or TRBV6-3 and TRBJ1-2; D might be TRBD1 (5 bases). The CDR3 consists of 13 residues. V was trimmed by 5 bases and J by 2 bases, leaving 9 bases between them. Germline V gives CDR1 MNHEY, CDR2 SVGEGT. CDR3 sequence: CASSPGPNYGYTF. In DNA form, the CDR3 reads TGTGCCAGCAGTCCGGGACCAAACTATGGCTACACCTTC.

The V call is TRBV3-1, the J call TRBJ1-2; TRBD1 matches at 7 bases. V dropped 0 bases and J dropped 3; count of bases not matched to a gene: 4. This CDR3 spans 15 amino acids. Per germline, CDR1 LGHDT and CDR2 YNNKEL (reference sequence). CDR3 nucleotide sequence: TGTGCCAGCAGCCAAGAGTCGCAGGGGGACTATGGCTACACCTTC. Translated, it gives CASSQESQGDYGYTF.

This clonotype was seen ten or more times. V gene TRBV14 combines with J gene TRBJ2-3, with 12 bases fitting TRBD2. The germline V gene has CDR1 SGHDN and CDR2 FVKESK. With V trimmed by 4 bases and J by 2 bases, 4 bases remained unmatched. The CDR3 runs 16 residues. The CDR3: CASSPLAGGVTDTQYF. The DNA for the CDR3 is TGTGCCAGCAGCCCCCTAGCGGGGGGGGTCACAGATACGCAGTATTTT.

DNA of the CDR3: TGCAGCGTTGAAGGGCCCGACCAAAACTACAATGAGCAGTTCTTC. Protein sequence: CSVEGPDQNYNEQFF. The rearrangement uses TRBV29-1 and TRBJ2-1; D is ambiguous. Trimming took 1 base from V and 3 from J, leaving 13 bases between them. This CDR3 comprises 15 residues. The germline V gene has CDR1 SQVTM and CDR2 ANQGSEA.

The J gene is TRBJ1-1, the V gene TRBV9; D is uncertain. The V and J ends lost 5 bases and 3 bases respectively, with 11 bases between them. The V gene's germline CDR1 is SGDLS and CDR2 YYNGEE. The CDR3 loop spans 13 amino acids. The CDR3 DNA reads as TGTGCCAGCAGTCCCGGACGGTACACTGAAGCTTTCTTT. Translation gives CASSPGRYTEAFF.

The CDR3 reads CASSQERGDFYEQYF. In DNA, the CDR3 is TGCGCCAGCAGCCAAGAGAGGGGGGACTTTTACGAGCAGTACTTC. This chain connects TRBV4-1 to TRBJ2-7; possibly TRBD1 or TRBD2 for D (6 bases each). The germline CDR1 and CDR2 sequences are MGHRA and YSYEKL. The CDR3 length is 15 residues. Trimming took 0 bases from V and 4 from J, leaving 13 bases between them.

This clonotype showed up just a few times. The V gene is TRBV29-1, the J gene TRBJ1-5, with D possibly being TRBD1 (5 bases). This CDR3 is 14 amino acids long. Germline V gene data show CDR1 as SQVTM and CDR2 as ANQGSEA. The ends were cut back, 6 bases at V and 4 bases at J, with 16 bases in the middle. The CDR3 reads CSVQQGVGNQPQHF. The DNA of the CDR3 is TGCAGCGTCCAACAAGGGGTAGGAAATCAGCCCCAGCATTTT. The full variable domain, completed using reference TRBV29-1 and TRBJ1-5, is SAVISQKPSRDICQRGTSLTIQCQVDSQVTMMFWYRQQPGQSLTLIATANQGSEATYESGFVIDKFPISRPNLTFSTLTVSNMSPEDSSIYLCSVQQGVGNQPQHFGDGTRLSIL.

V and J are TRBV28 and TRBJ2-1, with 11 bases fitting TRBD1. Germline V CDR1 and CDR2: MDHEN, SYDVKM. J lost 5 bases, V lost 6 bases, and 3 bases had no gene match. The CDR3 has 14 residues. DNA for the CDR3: TGTGCCAGCAGGCGGACAGGGGGCAACAATGAGCAGTTCTTC. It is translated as CASRRTGGNNEQFF.

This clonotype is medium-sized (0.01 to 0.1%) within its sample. CDR3 in amino acids: CASRDRGTIYNEQFF. DNA for the CDR3: TGTGCCAGCAGAGATAGGGGGACGATATACAATGAGCAGTTCTTC. The J gene is TRBJ2-1, the V gene TRBV2; D perhaps matches TRBD1 (6 bases). The CDR3 covers 15 residues. V dropped 6 bases and J dropped 4 bases, with 16 bases sitting between them. CDR1 SNHLY and CDR2 FYNNEI come from the germline V gene.

The CDR3 nucleotides are TGCAGTGCGTGGACAGGGGAAGAGACCCAGTACTTC. Residues: CSAWTGEETQYF. The V and J genes are TRBV20-1 and TRBJ2-5; the match to TRBD1 covers 9 bases. V lost 6 bases to trimming and J lost 3 bases; unmatched junction nucleotides: 2. Germline V gene data show CDR1 as DFQATT and CDR2 as SNEGSKA (reference sequence). The CDR3 runs to 12 residues.

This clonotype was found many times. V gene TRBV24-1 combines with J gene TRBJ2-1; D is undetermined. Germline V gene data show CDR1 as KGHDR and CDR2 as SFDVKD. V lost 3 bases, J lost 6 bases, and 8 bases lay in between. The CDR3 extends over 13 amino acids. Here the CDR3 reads CATSDPRFNEQFF. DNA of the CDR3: TGTGCCACCAGTGATCCTAGGTTCAATGAGCAGTTCTTC.

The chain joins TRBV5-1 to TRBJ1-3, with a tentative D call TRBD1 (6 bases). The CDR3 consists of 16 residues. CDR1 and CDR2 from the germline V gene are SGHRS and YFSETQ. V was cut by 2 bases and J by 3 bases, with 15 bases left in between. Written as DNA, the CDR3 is TGCGCCAGCAGCTTTCGGACAGCAGAAGGTGGAAACACCATATATTTT. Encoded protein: CASSFRTAEGGNTIYF.

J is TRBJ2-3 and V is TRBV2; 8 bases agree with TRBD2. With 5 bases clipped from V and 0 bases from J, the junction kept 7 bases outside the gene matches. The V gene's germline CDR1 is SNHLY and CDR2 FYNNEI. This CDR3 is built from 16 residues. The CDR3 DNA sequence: TGTGCCAGCAGTAACTTACTAGCGGCTAGCACAGATACGCAGTATTTT. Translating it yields CASSNLLAASTDTQYF.

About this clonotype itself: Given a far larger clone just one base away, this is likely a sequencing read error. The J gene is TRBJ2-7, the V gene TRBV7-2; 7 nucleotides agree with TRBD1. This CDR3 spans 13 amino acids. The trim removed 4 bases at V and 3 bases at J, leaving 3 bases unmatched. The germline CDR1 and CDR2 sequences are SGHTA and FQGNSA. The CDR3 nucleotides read TGTGCCAGCAGCTCCCGGGACAGCTACGAGCAGTACTTC. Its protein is CASSSRDSYEQYF.

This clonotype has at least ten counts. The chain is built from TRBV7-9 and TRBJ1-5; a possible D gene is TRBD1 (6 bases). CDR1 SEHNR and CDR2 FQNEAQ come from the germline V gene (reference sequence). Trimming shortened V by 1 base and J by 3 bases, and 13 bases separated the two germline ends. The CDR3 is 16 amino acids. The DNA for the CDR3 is TGTGCCAGCAGCTTAGTCGGTACAGGGCACAATCAGCCCCAGCATTTT. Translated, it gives CASSLVGTGHNQPQHF.

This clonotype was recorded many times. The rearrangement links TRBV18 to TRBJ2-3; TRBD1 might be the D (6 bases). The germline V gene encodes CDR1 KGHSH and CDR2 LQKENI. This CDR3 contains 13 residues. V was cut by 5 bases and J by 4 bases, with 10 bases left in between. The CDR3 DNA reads TGTGCCAGCTCAGAGGACAGTGCAGATACGCAGTATTTT. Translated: CASSEDSADTQYF.

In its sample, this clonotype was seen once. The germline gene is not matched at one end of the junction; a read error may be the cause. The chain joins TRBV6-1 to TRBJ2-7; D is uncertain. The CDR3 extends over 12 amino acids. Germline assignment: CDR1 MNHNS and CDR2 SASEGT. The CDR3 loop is CAISELGYEQYF. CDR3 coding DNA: TGTGCCATCAGTGAGCTGGGGTACGAGCAGTACTTC.

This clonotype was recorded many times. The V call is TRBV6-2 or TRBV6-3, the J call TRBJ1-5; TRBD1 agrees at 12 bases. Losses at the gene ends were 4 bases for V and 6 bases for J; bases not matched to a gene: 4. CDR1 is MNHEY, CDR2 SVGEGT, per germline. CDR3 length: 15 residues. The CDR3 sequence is CASSFGTGGVQPQHF. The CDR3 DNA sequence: TGTGCCAGCAGTTTCGGGACAGGGGGCGTTCAGCCCCAGCATTTT.

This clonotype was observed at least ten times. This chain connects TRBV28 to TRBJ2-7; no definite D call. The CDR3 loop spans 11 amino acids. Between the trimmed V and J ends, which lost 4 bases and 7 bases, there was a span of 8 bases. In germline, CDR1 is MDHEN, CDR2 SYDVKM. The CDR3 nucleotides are TGTGCCAGCAGTTCTCCTGATGAGCAGTACTTC. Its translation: CASSSPDEQYF.